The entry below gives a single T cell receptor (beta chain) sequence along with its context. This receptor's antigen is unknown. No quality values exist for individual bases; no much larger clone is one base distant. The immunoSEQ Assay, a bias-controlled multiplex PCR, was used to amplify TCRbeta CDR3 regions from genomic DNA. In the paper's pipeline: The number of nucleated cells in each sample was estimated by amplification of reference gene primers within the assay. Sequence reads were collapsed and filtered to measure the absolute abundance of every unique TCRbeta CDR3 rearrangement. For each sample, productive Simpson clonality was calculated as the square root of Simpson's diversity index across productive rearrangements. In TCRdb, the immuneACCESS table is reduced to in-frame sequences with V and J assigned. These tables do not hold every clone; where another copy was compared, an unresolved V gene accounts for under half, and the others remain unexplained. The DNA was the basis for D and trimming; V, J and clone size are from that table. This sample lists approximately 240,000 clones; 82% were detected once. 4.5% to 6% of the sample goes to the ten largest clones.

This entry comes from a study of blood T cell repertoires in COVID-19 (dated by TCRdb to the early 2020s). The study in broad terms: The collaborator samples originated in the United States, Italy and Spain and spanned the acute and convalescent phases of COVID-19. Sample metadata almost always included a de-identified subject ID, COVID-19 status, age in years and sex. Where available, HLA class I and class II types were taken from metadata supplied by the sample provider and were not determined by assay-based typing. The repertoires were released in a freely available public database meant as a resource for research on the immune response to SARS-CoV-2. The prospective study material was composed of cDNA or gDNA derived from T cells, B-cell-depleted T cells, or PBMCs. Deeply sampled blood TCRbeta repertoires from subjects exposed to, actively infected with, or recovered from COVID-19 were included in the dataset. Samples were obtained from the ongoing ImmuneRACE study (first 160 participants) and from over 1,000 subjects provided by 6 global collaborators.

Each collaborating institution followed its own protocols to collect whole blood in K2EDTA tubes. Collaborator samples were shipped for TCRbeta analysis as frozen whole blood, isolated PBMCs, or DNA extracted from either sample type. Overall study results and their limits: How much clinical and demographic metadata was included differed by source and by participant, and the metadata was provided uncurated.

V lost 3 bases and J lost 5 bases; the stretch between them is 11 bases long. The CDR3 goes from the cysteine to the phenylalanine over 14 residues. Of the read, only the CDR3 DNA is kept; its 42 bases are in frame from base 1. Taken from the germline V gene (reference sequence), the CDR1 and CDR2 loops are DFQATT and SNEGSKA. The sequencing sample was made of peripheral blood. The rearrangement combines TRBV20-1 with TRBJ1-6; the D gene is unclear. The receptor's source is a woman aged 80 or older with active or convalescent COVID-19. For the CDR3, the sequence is CSASPRSNNSPLHF. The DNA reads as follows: TGCAGTGCTAGTCCCCGCTCTAATAATTCACCCCTCCACTTT.